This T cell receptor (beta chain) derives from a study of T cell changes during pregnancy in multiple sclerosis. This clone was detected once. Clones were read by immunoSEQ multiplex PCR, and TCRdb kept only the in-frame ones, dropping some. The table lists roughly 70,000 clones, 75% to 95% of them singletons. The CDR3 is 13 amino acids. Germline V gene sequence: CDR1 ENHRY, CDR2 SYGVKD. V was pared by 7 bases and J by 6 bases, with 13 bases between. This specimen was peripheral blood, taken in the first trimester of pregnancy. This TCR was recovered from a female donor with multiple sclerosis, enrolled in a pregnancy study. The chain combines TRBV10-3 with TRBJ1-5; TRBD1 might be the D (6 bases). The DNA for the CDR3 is TGTGCCATCACCTCAGGGGCTGCTCAGCCCCAGCATTTT. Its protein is CAITSGAAQPQHF.